Presented here are 20 T cell receptor beta chains from one specimen sequenced in a study of blood T cell repertoires in COVID-19. The repertoire was sequenced with immunoSEQ multiplex PCR; TCRdb's copy has only in-frame clones and lacks some. Among 50,000 to 70,000 clones listed, 79% were seen once. The material sequenced was peripheral blood. The origin of the receptors is a man in his sixties with acute or convalescent COVID-19.

The rearrangement links TRBV27 to TRBJ1-1; 8 bases line up with TRBD1. V was clipped by 7 bases and J by 1 base; unmatched bases: 5. The CDR3 is made up of 14 amino acids. Germline V gene sequence: CDR1 MNHEY, CDR2 SMNVEV (reference sequence). CDR3 protein: CASTSGGSNTEAFF. The DNA for the CDR3 is TGTGCCAGCACGTCAGGGGGCTCGAACACTGAAGCTTTCTTT.

V gene TRBV11-1 combines with J gene TRBJ1-1; 7 bases match TRBD1. The germline gives CDR1 SGHAT, CDR2 FQDESV (reference sequence). V lost 5 bases, J lost 0 bases, and 6 bases stayed unmatched. The CDR3 length is 15 residues. The CDR3 spells CASSAQGQMNTEAFF. The CDR3 DNA follows: TGTGCCAGCAGCGCACAGGGGCAGATGAACACTGAAGCTTTCTTT.

The chain has TRBV5-5 and TRBJ1-5, with D possibly matching TRBD1 (5 bases). With 0 bases removed from V and 3 bases from J, the gap between germline ends came to 10 bases. The CDR3 has 15 residues. Germline CDR1 and CDR2: SGHKS and YYEKEE (reference sequence). The chain's CDR3 is CASSLAGLDNQPQHF. The CDR3 DNA is TGTGCCAGCAGCTTGGCAGGGTTGGACAATCAGCCCCAGCATTTT.

J is TRBJ2-1 and V is TRBV27, with unresolved D. In germline, CDR1 is MNHEY, CDR2 SMNVEV (reference sequence). The length of the CDR3 is 11 residues. V lost 5 bases and J lost 7, with 6 bases in between. For the CDR3, the DNA is TGTGCCAGCAGTGGCACGAATGAGCAGTTCTTC. Protein: CASSGTNEQFF.

The chain is built from TRBV6-5 and TRBJ1-6; the D gene is possibly TRBD1 (5 bases). CDR1 MNHEY and CDR2 SVGAGI come from the germline V gene. The CDR3 consists of 15 residues. The V end was cut by 2 bases, the J end by 6 bases, with 11 bases between. Written as DNA, the CDR3 is TGTGCCAGCAGTTACGGGGGGTTTGCTAATTCACCCCTCCACTTT. This codes for CASSYGGFANSPLHF.

CDR3 loop: CASSPQRTGKETQYF. CDR3 coding DNA: TGTGCCAGCTCACCCCAGCGGACAGGGAAGGAGACCCAGTACTTC. The chain has TRBV18 and TRBJ2-5, with 8 bases lining up with TRBD1. The V gene end was trimmed by 3 bases and the J gene end by 5 bases; junction bases not matched to a gene: 8. Germline-derived CDR1 and CDR2 are KGHSH and LQKENI. The CDR3 runs 15 residues.

The CDR3 nucleotides read TGTGCCAGCAGTCAACTCGGCTACAATGAGCAGTTCTTC. Translation gives CASSQLGYNEQFF. This chain uses TRBV12-3 or TRBV12-4 with TRBJ2-1; no firm D call. Deletions cut 5 bases from V and 3 bases from J, with 8 bases between. The CDR3 has 13 residues.

The V and J genes are TRBV7-9 and TRBJ2-5; D gene uncertain. Trimming pared 7 bases from V and 7 bases from J, leaving 10 bases between. The V gene's germline CDR1 is SEHNR and CDR2 FQNEAQ (reference sequence). There are 11 residues in the CDR3. CDR3 protein: CASTPSLTQYF. The DNA of the CDR3 is TGTGCCAGCACCCCCTCTTTGACCCAGTACTTC.

V usage is TRBV30 and J usage is TRBJ1-2; D not resolved. V lost 2 bases to trimming and J lost 7 bases, with 14 bases between them. Germline V lookup: CDR1 GTSNPN, CDR2 SVGIG (reference sequence). The CDR3 is made up of 13 amino acids. CDR3 nucleotides: TGTGCCTGGAGTTCCTCAGCCGCGGGTGGCTACACCTTC. Protein sequence: CAWSSSAAGGYTF.

This chain connects TRBV6-5 to TRBJ1-1; the D gene is possibly TRBD1 (6 bases). The CDR3 is 12 amino acids. The germline CDR1 and CDR2 sequences are MNHEY and SVGAGI. V lost 10 bases to trimming and J lost 5 bases, with 14 bases between them. The CDR3 is CATLDRSTEAFF. CDR3 bases: TGTGCCACCCTCGACAGGTCGACTGAAGCTTTCTTT.

The chain links TRBV29-1 to TRBJ1-4; D is unclear. The CDR3 is 14 amino acids. The germline V gene encodes CDR1 SQVTM and CDR2 ANQGSEA. V lost 1 base and J 8 bases, leaving 14 bases between the germline ends. CDR3 sequence (DNA): TGCAGCGTTGAAGTTTCGACCGAGAGGGAAAAACTGTTTTTT. Protein sequence: CSVEVSTEREKLFF.

V gene TRBV5-4 combines with J gene TRBJ1-5; 8 bases fit TRBD1. The CDR3 covers 15 residues. The trim removed 3 bases at V and 3 bases at J, leaving 5 bases unmatched. Germline assignment: CDR1 SGHNT and CDR2 YYREEE (reference sequence). CDR3 sequence reads: CASSSGTGDNQPQHF. DNA of the CDR3: TGTGCCAGCAGCTCAGGGACAGGCGACAATCAGCCCCAGCATTTT. Drawing the rest from reference TRBV5-4 and TRBJ1-5, the complete variable domain is ETGVTQSPTHLIKTRGQQVTLRCSSQSGHNTVSWYQQALGQGPQFIFQYYREEENGRGNFPPRFSGLQFPNYSSELNVNALELDDSALYLCASSSGTGDNQPQHFGDGTRLSIL.

The CDR3 nucleotides read TGTGCCAGCAGCCAGGGGGACACTGAAGCTTTCTTT. Its translation is CASSQGDTEAFF. This rearrangement joins TRBV7-9 to TRBJ1-1; TRBD1 aligns across 7 bases. CDR3 length equals 12 residues. Germline CDR1 reads SEHNR; CDR2 reads FQNEAQ (reference sequence). The V and J ends lost 5 bases and 3 bases, in that order; junction bases with no gene match: 0. Full variable domain (remainder filled in from reference TRBV7-9 and TRBJ1-1): DTGVSQNPRHKITKRGQNVTFRCDPISEHNRLYWYRQTLGQGPEFLTYFQNEAQLEKSRLLSDRFSAERPKGSFSTLEIQRTEQGDSAMYLCASSQGDTEAFFGQGTRLTVV.

The chain is built from TRBV10-3 and TRBJ2-1; no reliable D call. Germline V gene lookup returns CDR1 ENHRY and CDR2 SYGVKD. V lost 8 bases, J lost 2 bases, and 4 bases lay in between. The CDR3 contains 11 residues. The CDR3 protein is CAILAYNEQFF. CDR3 DNA: TGTGCCATCTTAGCCTACAATGAGCAGTTCTTC.

This clone was counted a single time. CDR3 sequence (DNA): TGTGCCAGCAGCTCGCCGGACAGGGGGAAGTACGAGCAGTACTTC. Encoded protein: CASSSPDRGKYEQYF. This chain connects TRBV7-2 to TRBJ2-7, with 10 bases that match TRBD1. The CDR3 consists of 15 residues. Trimming cost V 4 bases and J 4 bases; bases outside gene matches: 7. Germline CDR1 is SGHTA and CDR2 is FQGNSA. Variable domain in full (rest from reference TRBV7-2 and TRBJ2-7): GAGVSQSPSNKVTEKGKDVELRCDPISGHTALYWYRQSLGQGLEFLIYFQGNSAPDKSGLPSDRFSAERTGGSVSTLTIQRTQQEDSAVYLCASSSPDRGKYEQYFGPGTRLTVT.

The V and J genes are TRBV27 and TRBJ1-1; the match to TRBD1 covers 7 bases. Per germline, CDR1 MNHEY and CDR2 SMNVEV (reference sequence). Trimming took 5 bases from V and 3 from J; bases not matched to a gene: 12. The CDR3 contains 16 residues. CDR3 in DNA: TGTGCCAGCAGTCCATTCCTAACAGGGGAGGACACTGAAGCTTTCTTT. Translating it yields CASSPFLTGEDTEAFF.

This chain links TRBV2 with TRBJ2-5, with 7 bases aligning to TRBD2. This CDR3 contains 18 residues. V lost 0 bases, J lost 4 bases, and 14 bases stayed unmatched. CDR1 and CDR2 (germline): SNHLY, FYNNEI. CDR3 DNA: TGTGCCAGCAGTGAAGCGCTTCGGGGGGTAGGAAGAGGAGAGACCCAGTACTTC. This codes for CASSEALRGVGRGETQYF.

This clone occurred once. This chain connects TRBV10-3 to TRBJ2-3; the match to TRBD2 covers 7 bases. The CDR3 contains 17 residues. Per germline, CDR1 ENHRY and CDR2 SYGVKD. V was clipped by 3 bases and J by 3 bases; unmatched bases: 12. The DNA for the CDR3 is TGTGCCATCAGTGATATGGGGGGGTCTAGGAATACAGATACGCAGTATTTT. Its translation: CAISDMGGSRNTDTQYF.

This clone appeared a few times. The chain has TRBV9 and TRBJ1-4, with 10 bases identical to TRBD1. CDR1 SGDLS and CDR2 YYNGEE come from the germline V gene. Germline trimming cut 4 bases from V and 3 bases from J; bases unmatched to any gene: 3. CDR3 length equals 15 residues. This CDR3 reads CASSLGQGANEKLFF. As DNA, the CDR3 is TGTGCCAGCAGCCTAGGACAGGGGGCTAATGAAAAACTGTTTTTT.

V is TRBV19 and J is TRBJ2-1; 8 positions match TRBD1. This CDR3 contains 12 residues. The germline gives CDR1 LNHDA, CDR2 SQIVND (reference sequence). The junction had 4 bases not matched to a gene; V was cut back by 6 bases and J by 9 bases. The CDR3 DNA follows: TGTGCCAGTAGGAGGACAGGGAGTGAGCAGTTCTTC. The encoded protein is CASRRTGSEQFF. Full variable domain (remainder filled in from reference TRBV19 and TRBJ2-1): DGGITQSPKYLFRKEGQNVTLSCEQNLNHDAMYWYRQDPGQGLRLIYYSQIVNDFQKGDIAEGYSVSREKKESFPLTVTSAQKNPTAFYLCASRRTGSEQFFGPGTRLTVL.